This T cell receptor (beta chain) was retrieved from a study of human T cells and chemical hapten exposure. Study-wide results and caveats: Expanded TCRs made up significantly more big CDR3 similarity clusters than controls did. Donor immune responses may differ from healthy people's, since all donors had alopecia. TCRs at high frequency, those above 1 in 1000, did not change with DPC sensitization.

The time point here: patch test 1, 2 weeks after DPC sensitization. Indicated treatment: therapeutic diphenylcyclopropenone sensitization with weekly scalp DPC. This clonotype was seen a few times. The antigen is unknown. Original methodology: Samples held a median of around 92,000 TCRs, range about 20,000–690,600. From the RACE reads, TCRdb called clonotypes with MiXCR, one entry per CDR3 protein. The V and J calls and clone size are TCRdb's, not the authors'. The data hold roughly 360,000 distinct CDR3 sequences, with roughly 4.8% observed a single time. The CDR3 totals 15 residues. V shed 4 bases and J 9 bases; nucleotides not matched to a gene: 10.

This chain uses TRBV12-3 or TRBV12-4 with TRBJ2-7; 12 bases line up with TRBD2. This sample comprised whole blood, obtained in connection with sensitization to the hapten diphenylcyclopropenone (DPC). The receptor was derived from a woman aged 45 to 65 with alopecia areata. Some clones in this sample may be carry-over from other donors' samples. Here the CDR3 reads CASSSTGTSGPAQYF. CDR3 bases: TGTGCCAGCAGTTCAACCGGGACTAGCGGGCCGGCGCAGTACTTC.